This T cell receptor beta chain was recovered during a study of identical twins. Study-wide points: Twins' excess sharing was less marked for out-of-frame beta sequences. Abundant beta clonotypes from cord blood bore fewer insertions; memory repertoires lacked this pattern.

Germline V gene data show CDR1 as GTSNPN and CDR2 as SVGIG (reference sequence). Trimming took off 0 bases at V and 7 bases at J, with 7 bases between the two ends. CDR3 size: 12 residues. This clonotype was observed a few times. Its antigen is unknown. Template switching added a universal primer binding site, and final cDNA carried unique molecular identifiers. TCRdb independently ran MiXCR on the 5' RACE reads; one entry per CDR3 protein. The sample holds 200,000 to 250,000 distinct CDR3 sequences, 6.5% seen once. The same data also went into a second study, on T cells expressing NK-cell markers.

The sequenced material came from CD8+ T cells sorted from blood. The J gene is TRBJ2-1, the V gene TRBV30, with D unclear. The sequence derives from a woman between 18 and 29 years old in good health. The CDR3 nucleotides read TGTGCCTGGAGTGTACTCAGTAATGAGCAGTTCTTC. It codes for CAWSVLSNEQFF.